The 32 T cell receptor beta chains below all came from one sample that was sequenced in a study of T-cell reconstitution after alpha-beta-depleted transplantation in children. TCRbeta library preparation incorporated unique molecular identifiers. TCRdb recomputed calls from the PCR reads with MiXCR, one row per CDR3 protein. The table records about 900,000 distinct CDR3 sequences, roughly 29% of them present only once. Sequenced here: PBMCs, mostly from graft donor cells, sampled 360 days after TCRalphabeta/CD19-depleted stem cell transplant. Receptors were obtained from a boy under two years old who had a stem cell transplant for SCID, so the T cells may come from the graft donor.

The V call is TRBV7-8, the J call TRBJ2-7, with a tentative D call TRBD1 (6 bases). The CDR3 is 15 residues long. Germline V gene lookup returns CDR1 SGHVS and CDR2 FQNEAQ. Deletions cut 1 base from V and 4 bases from J, with 14 bases between. CDR3 nucleotides: TGTGCCAGCAGCTTAGATATCGGCAGGGGTTACGAGCAGTACTTC. Translating it yields CASSLDIGRGYEQYF.

This clonotype was seen more than once but under ten times. V gene TRBV7-9 combines with J gene TRBJ2-2; either TRBD1 or TRBD2 may fit D (5 bases each). Deletions cut 4 bases from V and 2 bases from J, with 14 bases between. The germline V gene encodes CDR1 SEHNR and CDR2 FQNEAQ (reference sequence). There are 16 residues in the CDR3. The CDR3: CASSWSHGGNTGELFF. The DNA of the CDR3 is TGTGCCAGCAGCTGGTCTCATGGGGGAAACACCGGGGAGCTGTTTTTT.

This sequence joins TRBV25-1 and TRBJ2-7; maybe TRBD2 (7 bases). V lost 2 bases and J lost 4, with 15 bases in between. The CDR3 runs 15 residues. The germline CDR1 and CDR2 sequences are MGHDK and SYGVNS. CDR3 in amino acids: CASSERGGGPYEQYF. In nucleotides, the CDR3 is TGTGCCAGCAGTGAACGGGGCGGGGGCCCGTACGAGCAGTACTTC.

The chain uses TRBV12-3 or TRBV12-4 and TRBJ2-7; 14 nucleotides line up with TRBD2. The CDR3 loop spans 18 amino acids. V gave up 4 bases and J gave up 0 bases; unmatched junction bases: 8. CDR3 protein: CASSSRTSGGTFSYEQYF. The CDR3 DNA is TGTGCCAGCAGTTCCCGGACTAGCGGGGGGACTTTCTCCTACGAGCAGTACTTC.

The chain joins TRBV29-1 to TRBJ2-1; 12 nucleotides match TRBD2. With V trimmed by 5 bases and J by 2 bases, 4 bases remained unmatched. The CDR3 has 15 amino acids. Germline V lookup: CDR1 SQVTM, CDR2 ANQGSEA. The CDR3 here is CSVWTSGVTYNEQFF. In DNA, the CDR3 is TGCAGCGTTTGGACTAGCGGGGTGACCTACAATGAGCAGTTCTTC.

This clonotype was seen a handful of times. The V call is TRBV3-1, the J call TRBJ2-5; D ambiguous. The CDR3 is 14 residues long. Germline V gene data show CDR1 as LGHDT and CDR2 as YNNKEL (reference sequence). V was pared by 1 base and J by 2 bases, with 8 bases between. DNA of the CDR3: TGTGCCAGCAGCCAAGTCGCCGGTCAAGAGACCCAGTACTTC. It encodes CASSQVAGQETQYF.

V is TRBV3-1 and J is TRBJ2-1; the D is unclear. V was pared by 1 base and J by 5 bases, with 6 bases between. Germline CDR1 is LGHDT and CDR2 is YNNKEL (reference sequence). The length of the CDR3 is 13 residues. The CDR3 here is CASSQGPHNEQFF. The CDR3 DNA is TGTGCCAGCAGCCAAGGCCCTCACAATGAGCAGTTCTTC.

The chain is built from TRBV20-1 and TRBJ2-1, with TRBD2 identical over 8 bases. CDR1 is DFQATT, CDR2 SNEGSKA, per germline (reference sequence). This CDR3 region has 12 residues. V was pared by 0 bases and J by 16 bases, with 8 bases of the junction left unmatched. In DNA form, the CDR3 reads TGCAGTGCTAGAGATGGGGGACTAGGAATATTCTTC. Translated: CSARDGGLGIFF.

This clonotype has a handful of counts. The J gene is TRBJ2-5, the V gene TRBV20-1, with 7 bases aligning to TRBD1. The CDR3 spans 17 residues. Germline V gene sequence: CDR1 DFQATT, CDR2 SNEGSKA (reference sequence). Trimming took 8 bases from V and 4 from J; bases not matched to a gene: 22. The CDR3 is CSPRRKTGEVDGETQYF. The CDR3 coding sequence is TGCAGTCCGCGACGAAAAACAGGGGAAGTGGATGGAGAGACCCAGTACTTC.

Regarding this clonotype: A junction end diverges from the germline sequence, so it may reflect a read error. The chain combines TRBV29-1 with TRBJ2-5; D gene unclear. This CDR3 has 13 amino acids. Germline CDR1 is SQVTM and CDR2 is ANQGSEA. The CDR3 is CSARGLRQETQHF. Written as DNA, the CDR3 is TGCAGCGCTCGAGGCCTCCGACAAGAGACCCAGCACTTC. The full variable domain, in which reference TRBV29-1 and TRBJ2-5 provide the parts outside the CDR3, is SAVISQKPSRDICQRGTSLTIQCQVDSQVTMMFWYRQQPGQSLTLIATANQGSEATYESGFVIDKFPISRPNLTFSTLTVSNMSPEDSSIYLCSARGLRQETQHFGPGTRLLVL.

This clonotype was seen a handful of times. The gene calls are TRBV10-3 and TRBJ2-7; D possibly uses TRBD1 or TRBD2 (6 bases each). This CDR3 is built from 16 residues. The germline CDR1 and CDR2 sequences are ENHRY and SYGVKD. The V end lost 3 bases, the J end lost 11 bases, and 26 bases lay between the germline ends. The CDR3 reads CAISDPMGGVGLLEYF. CDR3 nucleotides: TGTGCCATCAGTGACCCGATGGGGGGCGTCGGTCTTTTGGAGTACTTC.

There are a few counts of this clonotype. The chain combines TRBV6-5 with TRBJ2-2; D is unclear. The germline V gene encodes CDR1 MNHEY and CDR2 SVGAGI. V was pared by 1 base and J by 5 bases, with 8 bases between. The CDR3 covers 14 residues. The chain's CDR3 is CASSYFDPTGELFF. The CDR3 DNA reads as TGTGCCAGCAGTTACTTCGATCCGACCGGGGAGCTGTTTTTT.

This clonotype was seen more than once but under ten times. This chain links TRBV12-3 or TRBV12-4 with TRBJ2-5; maybe TRBD1 (8 bases). Trimming left V 6 bases short and J 4 bases short, with 15 bases between. The CDR3 has 14 residues. CDR3 sequence (DNA): TGTGCCAGCAGCTCCCACAGGGGGGGAGAGACCCAGTACTTC. Translation: CASSSHRGGETQYF.

The gene calls are TRBV28 and TRBJ2-3; D is uncertain. This CDR3 region has 15 residues. Per the germline V gene, CDR1 is MDHEN and CDR2 is SYDVKM. V dropped 6 bases and J dropped 0 bases, with 13 bases sitting between them. The DNA of the CDR3 is TGTGCCAGCAGCCTAAGGAGCACTAGCACAGATACGCAGTATTTT. It yields the protein CASSLRSTSTDTQYF.

V is TRBV10-3 and J is TRBJ2-7; D is perhaps TRBD1 (5 bases). The germline V gene has CDR1 ENHRY and CDR2 SYGVKD. This CDR3 contains 13 residues. Deletions cut 3 bases from V and 5 bases from J, with 11 bases between. CDR3 nucleotides: TGTGCCATCAGTGATACAGGTCGGGACGAGCAGTACTTC. The encoded protein is CAISDTGRDEQYF.

The chain uses TRBV12-3 or TRBV12-4 and TRBJ1-1; TRBD1 is a possible D gene (5 bases). V was pared by 3 bases and J by 1 base, with 12 bases between. CDR3 length: 15 residues. DNA for the CDR3: TGTGCCAGCAGTTTTCCGGGTGGGGGGAACACTGAAGCTTTCTTT. It specifies CASSFPGGGNTEAFF.

This clonotype has just a few counts. The chain couples TRBV29-1 to TRBJ2-5; the D gene is possibly TRBD2 (5 bases). The germline V gene has CDR1 SQVTM and CDR2 ANQGSEA. This CDR3 is 14 amino acids long. V was shortened by 6 bases and J by 1 base, with 15 bases between the two germline ends. The CDR3 coding sequence is TGCAGCGTGGCTACTTTGACTACCCAAGAGACCCAGTACTTC. It codes for CSVATLTTQETQYF.

This chain links TRBV14 with TRBJ2-5, with D perhaps TRBD1 (5 bases). The CDR3 runs 16 residues. The V gene's germline CDR1 is SGHDN and CDR2 FVKESK. Trimming stripped 0 bases from V and 1 base from J, with 12 bases between. The chain's CDR3 is CASSQEGEGVQETQYF. CDR3 in DNA: TGTGCCAGCAGCCAAGAAGGGGAAGGTGTCCAAGAGACCCAGTACTTC.

The rearrangement joins TRBV2 to TRBJ2-3; D unclear. V lost 7 bases to trimming and J lost 6 bases, with 14 bases between them. This CDR3 has 13 residues. Germline V gene data show CDR1 as SNHLY and CDR2 as FYNNEI. The CDR3 sequence is CASTPEFLDTQYF. The CDR3 DNA sequence: TGTGCCAGCACCCCGGAGTTTCTGGATACGCAGTATTTT. Full variable domain (remainder filled in from reference TRBV2 and TRBJ2-3): EPEVTQTPSHQVTQMGQEVILRCVPISNHLYFYWYRQILGQKVEFLVSFYNNEISEKSEIFDDQFSVERPDGSNFTLKIRSTKLEDSAMYFCASTPEFLDTQYFGPGTRLTVL.

The chain uses TRBV9 and TRBJ2-7, with D uncertain. Deletions cut 4 bases from V and 6 bases from J, with 14 bases between. CDR1 and CDR2 (germline): SGDLS, YYNGEE. The CDR3 covers 13 residues. The CDR3 protein is CASSLRAASEQYF. CDR3 DNA: TGTGCCAGCAGCTTAAGAGCCGCTTCCGAGCAGTACTTC.

This clonotype was seen a handful of times. The rearrangement links TRBV28 to TRBJ1-1; 7 nucleotides line up with TRBD1. CDR3 length: 13 amino acids. Trimming at V came to 3 bases and at J to 5 bases, leaving 3 bases not matched to a gene. Per germline, CDR1 MDHEN and CDR2 SYDVKM. For the CDR3, the DNA is TGTGCCAGCAGTTTTACAGGGGTGACTGAAGCTTTCTTT. It codes for CASSFTGVTEAFF. Filled out from reference TRBV28 and TRBJ1-1, the complete variable domain reads DVKVTQSSRYLVKRTGEKVFLECVQDMDHENMFWYRQDPGLGLRLIYFSYDVKMKEKGDIPEGYSVSREKKERFSLILESASTNQTSMYLCASSFTGVTEAFFGQGTRLTVV.

This clonotype appeared a few times. The rearrangement uses TRBV6-5 and TRBJ1-5, with TRBD1 as a possible D gene (6 bases). Trimming removed 2 bases at V and 4 bases at J, with 12 bases between. Germline V gene lookup returns CDR1 MNHEY and CDR2 SVGAGI. The CDR3 contains 15 residues. The CDR3 loop reads CASSYPDDRNQPQHF. The CDR3 coding sequence is TGTGCCAGCAGTTACCCGGACGACAGGAATCAGCCCCAGCATTTT.

This rearrangement joins TRBV5-1 to TRBJ2-6, with 9 bases identical to TRBD1. This CDR3 has 18 residues. Unmatched junction bases numbered 4, after V lost 0 bases and J lost 0 bases. CDR1 is SGHRS, CDR2 YFSETQ, per germline. CDR3 DNA: TGCGCCAGCAGCTTGGACGGGACAGGGATCTCTGGGGCCAACGTCCTGACTTTC. Encoded protein: CASSLDGTGISGANVLTF.

The CDR3 loop is CASSFLLDLNEQFF. The CDR3 DNA reads as TGTGCCAGCAGCTTCCTATTGGACTTAAATGAGCAGTTCTTC. The chain links TRBV7-2 to TRBJ2-1, with a weak D call TRBD2 (5 bases). V lost 3 bases and J lost 7, with 13 bases in between. Germline loops: CDR1 SGHTA, CDR2 FQGNSA. The CDR3 is made up of 14 amino acids. The full variable domain, rest sourced from reference TRBV7-2 and TRBJ2-1, is GAGVSQSPSNKVTEKGKDVELRCDPISGHTALYWYRQSLGQGLEFLIYFQGNSAPDKSGLPSDRFSAERTGGSVSTLTIQRTQQEDSAVYLCASSFLLDLNEQFFGPGTRLTVL.

CDR3 sequence reads: CASRSQGYEQYF. The CDR3, as DNA: TGTGCCAGCAGATCACAGGGATACGAGCAGTACTTC. The genes are TRBV28 and TRBJ2-7, with D tentatively TRBD1 (6 bases). The germline V gene encodes CDR1 MDHEN and CDR2 SYDVKM. The CDR3 is made up of 12 amino acids. The germline V and J ends were trimmed by 6 bases and 4 bases, with 10 bases remaining between them.

A few counts support this clonotype. This chain links TRBV20-1 with TRBJ2-2; D call uncertain. This CDR3 is built from 14 residues. Germline V gene sequence: CDR1 DFQATT, CDR2 SNEGSKA (reference sequence). V lost 1 base to trimming and J lost 7 bases, with 13 bases between them. The CDR3 DNA sequence: TGCAGTGCTAGAGTGCAGTCGGTCGGCGGGGAGCTGTTTTTT. Translated, it gives CSARVQSVGGELFF.

This clonotype was counted a few times. V and J are TRBV7-2 and TRBJ2-3, with TRBD1 matching over 7 bases. V lost 5 bases and J lost 2; bases outside the gene matches: 4. Germline V gene sequence: CDR1 SGHTA, CDR2 FQGNSA. This CDR3 contains 14 residues. This CDR3 is CASSRGQTTDTQYF. The CDR3 nucleotides read TGTGCCAGCAGCCGGGGACAGACCACAGATACGCAGTATTTT.

This clonotype was observed a few times. The rearrangement links TRBV4-3 to TRBJ1-1; weak D call: TRBD1 (5 bases). The CDR3 consists of 14 residues. CDR1 is LGHNA and CDR2 is YSLEER in the germline V gene. Trimming took 4 bases from V and 4 from J, leaving 13 bases between them. The CDR3 loop reads CASSLYPGRTEAFF. The DNA for the CDR3 is TGCGCCAGCAGCCTATACCCGGGGCGCACTGAAGCTTTCTTT.

This clonotype was seen only a few times. J is TRBJ1-2 and V is TRBV6-1; perhaps TRBD1 as D (5 bases). The V gene's germline CDR1 is MNHNS and CDR2 SASEGT. This CDR3 region has 13 residues. V dropped 7 bases and J dropped 1 base, with 10 bases sitting between them. The CDR3 DNA reads as TGTGCCAGCACAAGACAGTATAACTATGGCTACACCTTC. Translation gives CASTRQYNYGYTF.

Only a few counts were recorded for this clonotype. Written as DNA, the CDR3 is TGTGCCAGCAGCTTAGACGGGTGGGATGAGCAGTTCTTC. Translation gives CASSLDGWDEQFF. The chain has TRBV7-7 and TRBJ2-1; D ambiguous. There are 13 residues in the CDR3. Germline V gene sequence: CDR1 SSHAT, CDR2 FNYEAQ (reference sequence). The V and J ends lost 1 base and 8 bases respectively, with 9 bases between them.

The chain joins TRBV3-1 to TRBJ1-2; D unclear. CDR1 is LGHDT and CDR2 is YNNKEL in the germline V gene (reference sequence). There are 14 residues in the CDR3. V shed 0 bases and J shed 3 bases, with 8 bases lying between them. The CDR3 nucleotides are TGTGCCAGCAGCCAAGATCCCCTGGACTATGGCTACACCTTC. Protein sequence: CASSQDPLDYGYTF. Full variable domain (rest looked up from reference TRBV3-1 and TRBJ1-2): DTAVSQTPKYLVTQMGNDKSIKCEQNLGHDTMYWYKQDSKKFLKIMFSYNNKELIINETVPNRFSPKSPDKAHLNLHINSLELGDSAVYFCASSQDPLDYGYTFGSGTRLTVV.

The chain uses TRBV29-1 and TRBJ1-1; TRBD1 matches at 8 bases. The CDR3 contains 13 residues. Losses at the gene ends were 7 bases for V and 5 bases for J; bases not matched to a gene: 9. Germline CDR1 SQVTM, CDR2 ANQGSEA. The DNA for the CDR3 is TGCAGCGGGACAGGGATGTCGGATACTGAAGCTTTCTTT. This encodes CSGTGMSDTEAFF.